Presented here are 10 T cell receptor beta chains from one specimen sequenced in a study of blood T cell repertoires in COVID-19. Profiled with immunoSEQ multiplex PCR; TCRdb holds only in-frame clones, not every one. The data show approximately 300,000 clones, with around 90% seen just once and 4.5% to 5.5% held by the top ten. Sequenced: PBMCs or T cells enriched from blood (not recorded which). These receptors all stem from a man aged 55 to 70 who had recovered from COVID-19.

Comment on this clone: This specimen includes other DNA sequences encoding the same CDR3. The V and J genes are TRBV11-2 and TRBJ2-1; 7 positions match TRBD2. This CDR3 has 14 amino acids. CDR1 SGHAT and CDR2 FQNNGV come from the germline V gene. J lost 4 bases, V lost 1 base, and 1 base had no gene match. CDR3 protein: CASSLAGGYNEQFF. The DNA of the CDR3 is TGTGCCAGCAGCTTAGCGGGAGGTTACAATGAGCAGTTCTTC.

The gene calls are TRBV28 and TRBJ2-5, with D possibly being TRBD2 (6 bases). Germline assignment: CDR1 MDHEN and CDR2 SYDVKM. The CDR3 has 13 amino acids. V gave up 7 bases and J gave up 0 bases, with 9 bases separating them. The CDR3 DNA sequence: TGTGCCAGCAACCGGGACTACCAAGAGACCCAGTACTTC. Its translation: CASNRDYQETQYF. The whole variable domain, remainder taken from reference TRBV28 and TRBJ2-5, is DVKVTQSSRYLVKRTGEKVFLECVQDMDHENMFWYRQDPGLGLRLIYFSYDVKMKEKGDIPEGYSVSREKKERFSLILESASTNQTSMYLCASNRDYQETQYFGPGTRLLVL.

This clone showed up just a few times. The CDR3 DNA sequence: TGTGCCAGCAGCTTGTTTTCAGGGATTGAAGCTTTCTTT. It translates to CASSLFSGIEAFF. The genes are TRBV5-4 and TRBJ1-1, with D possibly being TRBD1 (5 bases). This CDR3 comprises 13 residues. Trimming pared 1 base from V and 7 bases from J, leaving 11 bases between. Looked up from germline, CDR1 is SGHNT and CDR2 is YYREEE (reference sequence).

This chain connects TRBV2 to TRBJ2-7, with 8 bases identical to TRBD1. The CDR3 spans 13 residues. The V segment lost 3 bases and the J segment 5 bases; nucleotides outside the gene matches: 3. The germline V gene encodes CDR1 SNHLY and CDR2 FYNNEI. CDR3 nucleotides: TGTGCCAGCAGTGAGGGACAGGCGCACGAGCAGTACTTC. Translating gives CASSEGQAHEQYF.

This clone showed up just once. The chain carries TRBV5-1 and TRBJ2-3; the D is unclear. The V end was cut by 0 bases, the J end by 2 bases, with 7 bases between. This CDR3 is built from 14 residues. Looked up from germline, CDR1 is SGHRS and CDR2 is YFSETQ. CDR3 bases: TGCGCCAGCAGCTTGGCCCAATTCACAGATACGCAGTATTTT. Translating gives CASSLAQFTDTQYF.

This clone came up once. The V gene is TRBV2, the J gene TRBJ2-2, with a weak D call TRBD2 (5 bases). Trimming stripped 3 bases from V and 6 bases from J, with 14 bases between. The CDR3 loop spans 15 amino acids. The germline gives CDR1 SNHLY, CDR2 FYNNEI. The CDR3 reads CASSDGVRAAGELFF. CDR3 DNA sequence: TGTGCCAGCAGTGACGGGGTCCGGGCGGCCGGGGAGCTGTTTTTT.

The J gene is TRBJ2-1, the V gene TRBV6-5; TRBD2 matches 9 bases. Germline CDR1 MNHEY, CDR2 SVGAGI. The CDR3 runs 15 residues. The ends lost 2 bases at V and 9 bases at J; junction bases unmatched: 8. The CDR3 region is CASSYRRVAGVEQFF. Here the CDR3 DNA reads TGTGCCAGCAGTTACCGAAGGGTAGCGGGAGTTGAGCAGTTCTTC.

The V and J genes are TRBV6-2 or TRBV6-3 and TRBJ1-5; D gene unclear. The V end lost 0 bases, the J end lost 5 bases, and 8 bases lay between the germline ends. Germline loops: CDR1 MNHEY, CDR2 SVGEGT. There are 14 residues in the CDR3. CDR3 sequence: CASSYSKGDQPQHF. The DNA of the CDR3 is TGTGCCAGCAGTTACTCGAAGGGAGATCAGCCCCAGCATTTT.

This chain links TRBV28 with TRBJ2-2, with D possibly TRBD2 on 6 matching bases. The length of the CDR3 is 16 residues. Germline-derived CDR1 and CDR2 are MDHEN and SYDVKM. V lost 1 base and J lost 4, with 13 bases in between. CDR3 amino acids: CASSLLGGAFTGELFF. As DNA, the CDR3 is TGTGCCAGCAGTTTATTGGGGGGAGCTTTCACCGGGGAGCTGTTTTTT.

This rearrangement joins TRBV5-1 to TRBJ2-5; 8 nucleotides agree with TRBD2. The V segment lost 7 bases and the J segment 2 bases; nucleotides outside the gene matches: 7. The CDR3 totals 14 residues. Germline CDR1 SGHRS, CDR2 YFSETQ. As DNA, the CDR3 is TGCGCCAGCTCGATCGGGGGGGGGCAAGAGACCCAGTACTTC. Translated: CASSIGGGQETQYF.